This TCR beta chain was captured in a study of blood T cells in healthy people across ages. Germline V gene data show CDR1 as DFQATT and CDR2 as SNEGSKA (reference sequence). Trimming cost V 1 base and J 2 bases; bases outside gene matches: 3. The CDR3 is 15 amino acids. PCR was performed a second time for about 6 to 11 cycles using a sample-barcoded 5' primer and a J-beta primer mix. All samples yielded 2.5 million or more CDR3-containing paired-end reads. TCRdb reanalysed the 5' RACE reads using MiXCR and keeps one entry per CDR3 protein. The table lists just over 800,000 distinct CDR3 sequences, approximately 67% of them singletons. Remarks on this clonotype: The antigen is unknown.

The study's findings and limits: Estimated diversity that came from one million T cells was considered an underestimate. With unsorted PBMCs, a conclusive comparison of naive versus antigen-experienced cells was not possible.

The rearrangement links TRBV20-1 to TRBJ2-3, with TRBD2 matching over 10 bases. This sequence was found in a man aged 25-40 years in good health. The sample consisted of blood. The CDR3 loop reads CSARVLAGSTDTQYF. The CDR3, as DNA: TGCAGTGCTAGAGTACTAGCGGGGTCCACAGATACGCAGTATTTT.